This T cell receptor (beta chain) comes out of a study of early T cells in non-severe SARS-CoV-2 infection. The study, taken as a whole, reports: Matching with VDJdb favored anti-spike CD8 responses (missing private and CD4 specificities).

TCRdb itself ran the 5' RACE reads through MiXCR, one entry per CDR3 protein. Of over 80,000 distinct CDR3 sequences in the sample, more than 13% are singletons; the top ten hold approximately 11%. Germline assignment: CDR1 WSHSY and CDR2 SAAADI. The V gene lost 4 bases and the J gene lost 4 bases, with 5 bases spanning the gap. CDR3 length: 12 amino acids. Concerning this clonotype: The antigen is not known.

The V gene is TRBV10-2, the J gene TRBJ1-3; no reliable D call. The source of this sequence is an adult who was a healthcare worker with PCR-confirmed SARS-CoV-2 infection or an uninfected control (not recorded which). Sequenced: whole blood. The CDR3 region is CASSVVGNTIYF. In nucleotides, the CDR3 is TGCGCCAGCAGTGTGGTGGGAAACACCATATATTTT.